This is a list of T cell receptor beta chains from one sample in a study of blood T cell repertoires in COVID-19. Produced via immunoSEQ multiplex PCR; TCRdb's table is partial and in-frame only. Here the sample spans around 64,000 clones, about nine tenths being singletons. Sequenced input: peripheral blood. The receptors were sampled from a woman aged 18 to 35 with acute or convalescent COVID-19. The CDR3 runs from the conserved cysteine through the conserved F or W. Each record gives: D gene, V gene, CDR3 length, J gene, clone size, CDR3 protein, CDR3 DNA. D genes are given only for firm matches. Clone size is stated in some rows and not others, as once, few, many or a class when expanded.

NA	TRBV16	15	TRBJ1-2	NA	CASSQSTGARSGYTF	TGTGCCAGCAGCCAATCGACAGGCGCTAGGAGTGGCTACACCTTC
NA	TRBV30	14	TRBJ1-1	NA	CAWNYETVNTEAFF	TGTGCCTGGAATTATGAGACAGTGAACACTGAAGCTTTCTTT
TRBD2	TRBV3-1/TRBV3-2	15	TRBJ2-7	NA	CASSQGTSGRYEQYF	TGTGCCAGCAGCCAAGGGACTAGCGGACGCTACGAGCAGTACTTC
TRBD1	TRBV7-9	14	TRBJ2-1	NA	CASSLDRGISEQFF	TGTGCCAGCAGCTTGGACAGGGGGATTAGTGAGCAGTTCTTC
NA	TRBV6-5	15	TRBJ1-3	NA	CASSSNRVVRNTIYF	TGTGCCAGCAGTTCGAACAGGGTTGTCCGAAACACCATATATTTT
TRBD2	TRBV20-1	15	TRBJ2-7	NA	CSASFEASGSYEQYF	TGCAGTGCTAGTTTCGAGGCTAGCGGGAGTTACGAGCAGTACTTC
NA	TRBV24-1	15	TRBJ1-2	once	CATSDSDGSPYGYTF	TGTGCCACCAGTGACTCTGACGGGAGCCCTTATGGCTACACCTTC
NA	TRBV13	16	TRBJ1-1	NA	CASSLLRTGTNTEAFF	TGTGCCAGCAGCTTATTACGTACAGGGACGAACACTGAAGCTTTCTTT
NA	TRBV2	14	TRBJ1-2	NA	CASSAREGGYGYTF	TGTGCCAGCAGTGCAAGGGAAGGGGGCTATGGCTACACCTTC
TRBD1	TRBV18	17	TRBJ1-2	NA	CASSLGAPGQGALGYTF	TGTGCCAGCTCACTAGGCGCTCCGGGACAGGGGGCCCTAGGCTACACCTTC
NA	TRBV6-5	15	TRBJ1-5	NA	CASSRSQGSSEPQHF	TGTGCCAGCAGTCGGTCCCAGGGTTCTTCGGAGCCCCAGCATTTT
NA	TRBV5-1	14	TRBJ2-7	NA	CASSLGDRSYEQYF	TGCGCCAGCAGCTTGGGAGACAGGTCCTACGAGCAGTACTTC
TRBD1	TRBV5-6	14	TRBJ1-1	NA	CASSRGDRGTEAFF	TGTGCCAGCAGCAGGGGGGACAGGGGCACTGAAGCTTTCTTT
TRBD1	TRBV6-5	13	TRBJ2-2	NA	CASRPDRAGELFF	TGTGCCAGCAGACCAGACAGGGCCGGGGAGCTGTTTTTT
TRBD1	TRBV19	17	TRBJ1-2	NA	CASSASRDRASNYGYTF	TGTGCCAGTAGTGCGTCCCGGGACAGGGCGTCTAACTATGGCTACACCTTC
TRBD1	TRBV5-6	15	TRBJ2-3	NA	CASSLGTGGPDTQYF	TGTGCCAGCAGCTTGGGGACAGGTGGGCCAGATACGCAGTATTTT
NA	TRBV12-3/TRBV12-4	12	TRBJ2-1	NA	CASTGRGNEQFF	TGTGCCAGCACCGGGCGGGGCAATGAGCAGTTCTTC
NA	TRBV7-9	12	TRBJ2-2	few	CASSLMSGELFF	TGTGCCAGCAGCTTAATGTCGGGGGAGCTGTTTTTT
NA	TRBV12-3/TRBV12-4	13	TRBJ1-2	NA	CASSHGAGMSYTF	TGTGCCAGCAGCCATGGGGCAGGGATGAGCTACACCTTC
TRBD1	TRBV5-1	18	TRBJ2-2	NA	CASSLNVLGTANTGELFF	TGCGCCAGCAGCTTGAACGTTCTGGGGACAGCGAACACCGGGGAGCTGTTTTTT
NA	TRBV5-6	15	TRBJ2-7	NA	CASSLLTGTAYEQYF	TGTGCCAGCAGCTTGTTGACAGGAACTGCCTACGAGCAGTACTTC
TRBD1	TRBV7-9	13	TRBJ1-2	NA	CASSFQGENGYTF	TGTGCCAGCAGCTTCCAGGGGGAGAATGGCTACACCTTC
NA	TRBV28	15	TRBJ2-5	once	CASSRVGRRQETQYF	TGTGCCAGCAGCCGGGTGGGGAGGAGGCAAGAGACCCAGTACTTC
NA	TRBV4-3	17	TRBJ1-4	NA	CASSQDLQRATNEKLFF	TGCGCCAGCAGCCAAGACCTTCAGCGGGCAACTAATGAAAAACTGTTTTTT
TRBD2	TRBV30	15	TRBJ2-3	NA	CAWRESGRATDTQYF	TGTGCCTGGAGAGAAAGCGGGAGGGCCACAGATACGCAGTATTTT
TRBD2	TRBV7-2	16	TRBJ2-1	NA	CASMVGTSGSRREQFF	TGTGCCAGCATGGTTGGGACTAGCGGGAGCCGACGGGAGCAGTTCTTC
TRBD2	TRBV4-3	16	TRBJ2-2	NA	CASSFGLAGGAGELFF	TGCGCCAGCAGCTTTGGACTAGCGGGAGGGGCCGGGGAGCTGTTTTTT
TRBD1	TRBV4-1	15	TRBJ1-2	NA	CASSQPGQGARGYTF	TGCGCCAGCAGCCAGCCGGGACAGGGGGCGCGTGGCTACACCTTC
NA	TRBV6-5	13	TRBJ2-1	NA	CASSYSRFAEQFF	TGTGCCAGCAGTTATAGTAGATTCGCGGAGCAGTTCTTC
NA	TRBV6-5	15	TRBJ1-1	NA	CASSYSSGANTEAFF	TGTGCCAGCAGTTACTCGTCAGGGGCGAACACTGAAGCTTTCTTT
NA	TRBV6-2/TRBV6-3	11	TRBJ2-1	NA	CASSSFNEQFF	TGTGCCAGCAGTTCCTTCAATGAGCAGTTCTTC
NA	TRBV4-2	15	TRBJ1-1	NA	CASSVTGEDITEAFF	TGTGCCAGCAGCGTCACGGGAGAGGATATTACTGAAGCTTTCTTT
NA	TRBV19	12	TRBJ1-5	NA	CASSGLDQPQHF	TGTGCCAGTAGCGGGTTGGATCAGCCCCAGCATTTT
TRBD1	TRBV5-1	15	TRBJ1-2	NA	CASSPIQGALYGYTF	TGCGCCAGCAGCCCGATACAGGGGGCTCTCTATGGCTACACCTTC
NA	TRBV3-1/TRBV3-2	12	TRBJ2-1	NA	CASSQSDNEQFF	TGTGCCAGCAGCCAATCCGACAATGAGCAGTTCTTC
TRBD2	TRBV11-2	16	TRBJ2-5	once	CASTLAPSGMGETQYF	TGTGCCAGCACCCTCGCCCCTAGCGGGATGGGGGAGACCCAGTACTTC
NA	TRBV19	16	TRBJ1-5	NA	CASSIDVREYNQPQHF	TGTGCCAGTAGTATAGATGTCAGGGAATACAATCAGCCCCAGCATTTT
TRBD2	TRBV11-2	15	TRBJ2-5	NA	CASSLGSGSVETQYF	TGTGCCAGCAGCTTAGGCAGCGGGAGCGTGGAGACCCAGTACTTC
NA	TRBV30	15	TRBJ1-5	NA	CAWSVSDGAGEPQHF	TGTGCCTGGAGTGTGTCAGATGGGGCTGGTGAGCCCCAGCATTTT
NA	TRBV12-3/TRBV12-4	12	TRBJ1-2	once	CASSLERFGYTF	TGTGCCAGCAGTTTAGAGAGATTTGGCTACACCTTC
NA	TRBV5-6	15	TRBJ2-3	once	CASSLLSGSTDTQYF	TGTGCCAGCAGCTTGTTGAGCGGGAGCACAGATACGCAGTATTTT